The rows below give T cell receptor beta chains drawn from one sample of a study of PD-L1 blockade in urothelial cancer. TCRdb's table, derived via immunoSEQ multiplex PCR, lists solely in-frame clones and lacks some. The table shows about 120,000 clones, with approximately 90% occurring only once. Here the sequenced sample was PBMCs, taken around atezolizumab (anti-PD-L1) treatment. The source of these receptors is a man aged 55 to 69 with urothelial cancer. Each CDR3 is given with its conserved first and last residue. Fields, in order: D gene, J gene, V gene, CDR3 protein. The D gene is left open where the match is weak.

TRBD1 TRBJ1-1 TRBV5-1 CASSSGTGVDEAFF
TRBD1 TRBJ2-7 TRBV6-5 CASSPRDRGEQYF
TRBD2 TRBJ2-3 TRBV7-2 CASSLPGEGVDTQYF
. TRBJ1-4 TRBV18 CASSPGQGQEKLFF
TRBD1 TRBJ1-2 TRBV9 CASSPSTGGNGYTF
. TRBJ1-1 TRBV4-1 CASSQSGAALNTEAFF
TRBD1 TRBJ1-3 TRBV28 CASIPGGTGGNTIYF
. TRBJ2-1 TRBV9 CASSSQYNEQFF
. TRBJ2-3 TRBV27 CASSSPASDTDTQYF
. TRBJ2-4 TRBV7-9 CASSLEHENIQYF
. TRBJ1-1 TRBV6-6 CASSYSPGGDTEAFF
. TRBJ1-2 TRBV6-5 CASTDGLLNYGYTF
. TRBJ2-1 TRBV28 CASSSRLVTEQFF
. TRBJ1-1 TRBV5-5 CASSLGGGFSEAFF
. TRBJ2-5 TRBV2 CASTGGRQETQYF
. TRBJ2-2 TRBV28 CASTVSGELFF
TRBD2 TRBJ2-1 TRBV7-6 CASSLGSSGSYEQFF
. TRBJ2-2 TRBV4-3 CASSQDLNTGELFF
TRBD2 TRBJ2-5 TRBV5-4 CASSLPGLAGSETQYF
TRBD1 TRBJ1-4 TRBV5-1 CASRRDRTGKLFF
TRBD2 TRBJ2-1 TRBV2 CASSGPSGTYGNEQFF
. TRBJ2-5 TRBV29-1 CSGQREPAETQYF
TRBD1 TRBJ2-2 TRBV2 CASSVQGGAGELFF
. TRBJ2-1 TRBV19 CASSQTRQVGEQFF
. TRBJ1-2 TRBV7-2 CASSPSLDSYGYTF
. TRBJ1-5 TRBV28 CASSFLAMGSNQPQHF
. TRBJ2-7 TRBV5-1 CASRVTGTQDSYEQYF
TRBD2 TRBJ2-3 TRBV6-1 CASSEAGTSDDTQYF
. TRBJ2-7 TRBV5-1 CASSSAYEQYF
. TRBJ2-6 TRBV18 CASSPRDISGANVLTF
. TRBJ2-1 TRBV30 CAWSVLRRTRYNEQFF
. TRBJ1-2 TRBV7-2 CASSPVGVGGYTF
. TRBJ2-7 TRBV14 CASSQGYYEQYF
. TRBJ1-1 TRBV6-1 CASSGGRDEAFF
. TRBJ2-2 TRBV4-1 CASSQGGHYTGELFF
. TRBJ2-5 TRBV7-9 CASSLAGLRHQETQYF
TRBD1 TRBJ1-6 TRBV5-4 CASSLPGTGVLHF
TRBD2 TRBJ2-1 TRBV7-3 CASSPTGGSYNEQFF